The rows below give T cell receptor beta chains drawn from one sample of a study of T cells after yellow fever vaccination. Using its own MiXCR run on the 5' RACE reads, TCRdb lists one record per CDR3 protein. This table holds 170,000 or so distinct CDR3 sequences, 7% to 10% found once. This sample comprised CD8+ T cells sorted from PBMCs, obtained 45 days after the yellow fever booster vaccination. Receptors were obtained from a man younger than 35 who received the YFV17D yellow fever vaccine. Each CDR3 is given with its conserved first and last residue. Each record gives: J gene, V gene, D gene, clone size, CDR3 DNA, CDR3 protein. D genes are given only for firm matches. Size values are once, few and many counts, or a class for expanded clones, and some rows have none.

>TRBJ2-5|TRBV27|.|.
TGTGCCAGCAGTCCGTCCGGGACAAAGCAAGAGACCCAGTACTTC
CASSPSGTKQETQYF
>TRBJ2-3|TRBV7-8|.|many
TGTGCCAGCAGCTTATCGGCCTCGCCAGATACGCAGTATTTT
CASSLSASPDTQYF
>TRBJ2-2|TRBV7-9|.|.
TGTGCCAGCAGCCCCCCCGGCAGTGGTCGAGTGGAGCTGTTTTTT
CASSPPGSGRVELFF
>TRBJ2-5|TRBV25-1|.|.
TGTGCCAGCAGTGAATTTAGAGGGTTAGAGACCCAGTACTTC
CASSEFRGLETQYF
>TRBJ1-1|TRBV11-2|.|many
TGTGCCAGCAGGCCGGCGGCTGAAGCTTTCTTT
CASRPAAEAFF
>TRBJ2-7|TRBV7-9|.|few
TGTGCCAGCAGGCTTCCGAGCTCCTACGAGCAGTACTTC
CASRLPSSYEQYF
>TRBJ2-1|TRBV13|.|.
TGTGCCAGCAGCTTTTCTAGCGTCTCCTACAATGAGCAGTTCTTC
CASSFSSVSYNEQFF
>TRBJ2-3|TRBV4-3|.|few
TGCGCCAGCAGCCAACAAGAGGGCCCCCCGGAACCATCGTATTTT
CASSQQEGPPEPSYF
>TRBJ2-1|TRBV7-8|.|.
TGTGCCAGCAGCTTGTCGGGAATCAGGAGATGCAATGAGCAGTTCTTC
CASSLSGIRRCNEQFF
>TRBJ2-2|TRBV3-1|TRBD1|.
TGTGCCAGCAGCCAAGGAAGCCCTCCCGTTTGGGACAGGGTTAACACCGGGGAGCTGTTTTTT
CASSQGSPPVWDRVNTGELFF
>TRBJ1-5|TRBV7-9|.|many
TGTGCCAGCAGCTTAGGACGCAATCAGCCCCAGCATTTT
CASSLGRNQPQHF
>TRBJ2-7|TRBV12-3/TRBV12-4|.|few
TGTGCCAGCAGCCCGGGTGCGTCCTACGAGCAGTACTTC
CASSPGASYEQYF
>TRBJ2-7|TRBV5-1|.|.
TGCGCCAGCAGCTCTACCGGGATCCCCTCCTACGAGCAGTACTTC
CASSSTGIPSYEQYF
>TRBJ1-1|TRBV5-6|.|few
TGTGCCAGCAGCCCTATGCTGAACACTGAAGCTTTCTTT
CASSPMLNTEAFF
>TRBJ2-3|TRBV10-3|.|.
TGTGCCATCAGTGTTGTCAGGGGCACAGATACGCAGTATTTT
CAISVVRGTDTQYF
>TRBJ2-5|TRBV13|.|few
TGTGCCAGCAGCTTAGGCCTCCAGGGGTGGGAGACCCAGTACTTC
CASSLGLQGWETQYF
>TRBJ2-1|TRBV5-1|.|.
TGCGCCAGCAGCTTCGGACAGAGCTCCTACAATGAGCAGTTCTTC
CASSFGQSSYNEQFF
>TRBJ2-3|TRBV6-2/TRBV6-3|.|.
TGTGCCAGCAGTTTCGTTACGATTTTGGATACGCAGTATTTT
CASSFVTILDTQYF
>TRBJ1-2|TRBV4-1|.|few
TGCGCCAGCAGCCAAGAATCCCCAGCAGCACTGACCTATGGCTACACCTTC
CASSQESPAALTYGYTF
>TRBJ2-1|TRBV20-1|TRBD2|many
TGCAGTGCTAGCGTGCAGCGGGGGGGCGGGAATGAGCAGTTCTTC
CSASVQRGGGNEQFF
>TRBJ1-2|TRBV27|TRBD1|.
TGTGCCAGCAGTTTCGGGACAGACAAAGGACCATATGGCTACACCTTC
CASSFGTDKGPYGYTF
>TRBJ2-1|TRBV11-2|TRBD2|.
TGTGCCAGCAGCTTAGCCGGGGGGAGCTCCTACAATGAGCAGTTCTTC
CASSLAGGSSYNEQFF
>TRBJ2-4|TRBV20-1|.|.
TGCAGTGCTTCAGGGTTTGAGGCCAAAAACATTCAGTACTTC
CSASGFEAKNIQYF